This T cell receptor beta chain was sequenced during a study of blood T cell repertoires in COVID-19. Looking at the study overall: From T cells, B-cell-depleted T cells, or PBMCs came the material, which was cDNA or gDNA.

Individuals aged about 18 to 90 years were recruited from roughly 23 US areas. Cohorts were based on clinical histories the participants reported. Germline values: CDR1 LNHNV, CDR2 YYDKDF (reference sequence). The trim removed 2 bases at V and 9 bases at J, leaving 1 base unmatched. The CDR3 extends over 13 amino acids. Original data processing: For nucleated cells, counts were estimated from reference gene primer amplification. TCRdb's table, derived via immunoSEQ multiplex PCR, lists solely in-frame clones and lacks some. The DNA gave D and trimming, while V, J and clone size come from that table. The sample consists of almost 200,000 clones, 89% of them appearing once.

Sequences were obtained from PBMCs or T cells enriched from blood (not recorded which). The V gene is TRBV15, the J gene TRBJ1-6, with 7 nucleotides matching TRBD1. This clonotype was sampled from a woman under 30 who had recovered from COVID-19. CDR3: CATSRTGVSPLHF. The DNA of the CDR3 is TGTGCCACCAGCAGAACAGGGGTTTCACCCCTCCACTTT.